Listed here is a single T cell receptor (beta chain). The sample originates from a study of T cell responses to AZD1222 COVID-19 vaccine. CDR3 length: 16 amino acids. V dropped 4 bases and J dropped 4; count of bases not matched to a gene: 10. In germline, CDR1 is MNHEY, CDR2 SVGAGI. TCRdb keeps only in-frame clones here, not all; method: immunoSEQ multiplex PCR. The sample records approximately 100,000 clones, just over 90% being singletons. Sequencing was performed on peripheral blood, taken on day 0 of AZD1222 vaccination. This sequence joins TRBV6-5 and TRBJ1-1; 9 nucleotides match TRBD1. The TCR originated in an adult in good health. In nucleotides, the CDR3 is TGTGCCAGCAGTTCCCATCTCGGGACAGGGTCCACTGAAGCTTTCTTT. Translated, it gives CASSSHLGTGSTEAFF.